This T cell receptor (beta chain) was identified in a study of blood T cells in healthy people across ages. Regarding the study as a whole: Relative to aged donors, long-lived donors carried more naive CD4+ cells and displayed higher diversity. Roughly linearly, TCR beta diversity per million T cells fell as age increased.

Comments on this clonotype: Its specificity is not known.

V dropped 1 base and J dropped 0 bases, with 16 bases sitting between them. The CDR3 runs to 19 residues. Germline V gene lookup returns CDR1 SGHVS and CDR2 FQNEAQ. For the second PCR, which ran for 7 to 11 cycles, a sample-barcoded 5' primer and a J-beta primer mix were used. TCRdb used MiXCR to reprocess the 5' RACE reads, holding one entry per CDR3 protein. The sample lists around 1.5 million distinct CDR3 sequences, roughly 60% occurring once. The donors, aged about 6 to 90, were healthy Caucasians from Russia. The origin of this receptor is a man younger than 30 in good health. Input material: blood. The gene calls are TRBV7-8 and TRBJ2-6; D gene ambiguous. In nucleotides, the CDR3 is TGTGCCAGCAGCTTAGTGGGTGGGTTAATGGTCTCTGGGGCCAACGTCCTGACTTTC. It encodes CASSLVGGLMVSGANVLTF. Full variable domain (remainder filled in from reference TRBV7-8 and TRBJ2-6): GAGVSQSPRYKVAKRGQDVALRCDPISGHVSLFWYQQALGQGPEFLTYFQNEAQLDKSGLPSDRFFAERPEGSVSTLKIQRTQQEDSAVYLCASSLVGGLMVSGANVLTFGAGSRLTVL.